These 17 T cell receptor beta chains came from one sample sequenced in a study of cytomegalovirus exposure and HLA in healthy donors. The PCR ran on 60 Vbeta and 13 Jbeta primers. The protocol was immunoSEQ multiplex PCR, while the TCRdb copy is restricted to in-frame clones and leaves out a portion. The sample gives about 180,000 clones, more than 65% of which show up once; under 2.5% is in the top ten. The material sequenced was PBMCs. Receptors originate from a woman aged 30 to 39 in good health and CMV-seropositive.

The V call is TRBV30, the J call TRBJ1-2, with 7 bases matching TRBD1. This CDR3 is built from 14 residues. Trimming removed 0 bases from V and 1 base from J; junction bases left unmatched: 2. The germline V gene has CDR1 GTSNPN and CDR2 SVGIG (reference sequence). The CDR3 sequence is CAWSVHRGNYGYTF. CDR3 DNA: TGTGCCTGGAGTGTACACAGGGGTAACTATGGCTACACCTTC.

V is TRBV12-5 and J is TRBJ2-7; the D gene is possibly TRBD1 (6 bases). The CDR3 contains 14 residues. Per germline, CDR1 LGHNT and CDR2 FRNRAP. Trimming pared 1 base from V and 1 base from J, leaving 8 bases between. The chain's CDR3 is CASGLGQGSYEQYF. Written as DNA, the CDR3 is TGTGCTAGTGGTTTGGGTCAGGGGTCCTACGAGCAGTACTTC. Based on the CDR3 plus reference TRBV12-5 and TRBJ2-7, the full variable domain is DARVTQTPRHKVTEMGQEVTMRCQPILGHNTVFWYRQTMMQGLELLAYFRNRAPLDDSGMPKDRFSAEMPDATLATLKIQPSEPRDSAVYFCASGLGQGSYEQYFGPGTRLTVT.

The CDR3 loop is CASSQDWGGLATQYF. CDR3 coding DNA: TGCGCCAGCAGCCAAGACTGGGGAGGGTTGGCGACCCAGTACTTC. The chain uses TRBV4-1 and TRBJ2-5; 7 nucleotides align to TRBD2. The CDR3 extends over 15 amino acids. Germline V lookup: CDR1 MGHRA, CDR2 YSYEKL. V shed 0 bases and J 7 bases; nucleotides not matched to a gene: 8.

This chain connects TRBV15 to TRBJ2-3, with 9 bases lining up with TRBD2. The V gene's germline CDR1 is LNHNV and CDR2 YYDKDF (reference sequence). With V trimmed by 0 bases and J by 2 bases, 6 bases remained unmatched. The CDR3 loop spans 17 amino acids. The CDR3 spells CATSRERSGGYTDTQYF. CDR3 DNA sequence: TGTGCCACCAGCAGAGAGCGGAGCGGGGGGTACACAGATACGCAGTATTTT.

The V call is TRBV25-1, the J call TRBJ1-5, with D unclear. Trimming shortened V by 3 bases and J by 5 bases, and 8 bases separated the two germline ends. Looked up from germline, CDR1 is MGHDK and CDR2 is SYGVNS. The CDR3 has 13 residues. CDR3 sequence: CASSEGTHQPQHF. The DNA for the CDR3 is TGTGCCAGCAGTGAGGGCACCCATCAGCCCCAGCATTTT. Combining the CDR3 with reference TRBV25-1 and TRBJ1-5 gives the whole variable domain EADIYQTPRYLVIGTGKKITLECSQTMGHDKMYWYQQDPGMELHLIHYSYGVNSTEKGDLSSESTVSRIRTEHFPLTLESARPSHTSQYLCASSEGTHQPQHFGDGTRLSIL.

This clone was observed a few times. The chain has TRBV6-5 and TRBJ1-1; D remains unclear. Trimming pared 0 bases from V and 11 bases from J, leaving 13 bases between. The CDR3 extends over 13 amino acids. Germline V lookup: CDR1 MNHEY, CDR2 SVGAGI. The CDR3 here is CASSYSYGDRAFF. The CDR3 nucleotides are TGTGCCAGCAGTTACTCTTACGGAGATCGGGCTTTCTTT.

The chain carries TRBV2 and TRBJ1-1; 7 bases align to TRBD1. CDR1 is SNHLY and CDR2 is FYNNEI in the germline V gene. The CDR3 has 14 residues. J lost 1 base, V lost 11 bases, and 10 bases had no gene match. DNA for the CDR3: TGTGCCGGCACCCAGACAGGGAAGAACACTGAAGCTTTCTTT. Translated: CAGTQTGKNTEAFF. Using reference TRBV2 and TRBJ1-1 for the parts outside the CDR3, the full variable domain is EPEVTQTPSHQVTQMGQEVILRCVPISNHLYFYWYRQILGQKVEFLVSFYNNEISEKSEIFDDQFSVERPDGSNFTLKIRSTKLEDSAMYFCAGTQTGKNTEAFFGQGTRLTVV.

The chain employs TRBV5-1 and TRBJ1-1; TRBD1 might be the D (6 bases). V was pared by 3 bases and J by 3 bases, with 12 bases between. This CDR3 has 14 amino acids. CDR1 is SGHRS and CDR2 is YFSETQ in the germline V gene. The CDR3 region has the DNA TGCGCCAGCAGCTCCGGACAGTCCGACACTGAAGCTTTCTTT. Its translation is CASSSGQSDTEAFF.

The rearrangement joins TRBV6-5 to TRBJ2-5; no clear D. This CDR3 contains 15 residues. V was pared by 2 bases and J by 5 bases, with 15 bases between. Germline assignment: CDR1 MNHEY and CDR2 SVGAGI. The CDR3 region has the DNA TGTGCCAGCAGTTACCGAGGCGGCGGATCGGAGACCCAGTACTTC. Protein: CASSYRGGGSETQYF.

This rearrangement joins TRBV6-1 to TRBJ1-3; possible D gene TRBD1, 5 bases. Trimming removed 6 bases from V and 0 bases from J, with 12 bases in between. CDR3 length equals 15 residues. Germline CDR1 MNHNS, CDR2 SASEGT. The CDR3 DNA is TGTGCCAGCAGACCTGACAGACACTCTGGAAACACCATATATTTT. Amino acid sequence: CASRPDRHSGNTIYF.

V and J are TRBV4-3 and TRBJ1-2; 10 bases agree with TRBD1. Germline-derived CDR1 and CDR2 are LGHNA and YSLEER. The CDR3 runs to 15 residues. After removal of 0 bases from V and 6 bases from J, the junction contained 4 bases not matched to a gene. The CDR3 region is CASSQETGGVHGYTF. DNA of the CDR3: TGCGCCAGCAGCCAAGAGACAGGGGGCGTCCATGGCTACACCTTC.

J is TRBJ2-7 and V is TRBV5-1; D may be TRBD1 (6 bases). Per the germline V gene, CDR1 is SGHRS and CDR2 is YFSETQ. V gave up 5 bases and J gave up 1 base, with 10 bases separating them. CDR3 length equals 13 residues. CDR3 region: CASSEQGSYEQYF. CDR3 DNA sequence: TGCGCCAGCAGTGAACAGGGATCCTACGAGCAGTACTTC.

This chain uses TRBV30 with TRBJ2-2; unclear D gene. Germline V gives CDR1 GTSNPN, CDR2 SVGIG (reference sequence). CDR3 length: 12 residues. Trimming stripped 0 bases from V and 6 bases from J, with 5 bases between. Here the CDR3 reads CAWSVTPGELFF. The CDR3 coding sequence is TGTGCCTGGAGTGTAACACCCGGGGAGCTGTTTTTT.

The chain recombines TRBV6-6 with TRBJ1-4; D possibly corresponds to TRBD1 (5 bases). CDR3 length equals 13 residues. Germline CDR1 is MNHNY and CDR2 is SVGAGI (reference sequence). The V and J ends lost 9 bases and 8 bases respectively, with 16 bases between them. DNA for the CDR3: TGTGCCAGTTGGAGGGACCGGAGCGAAAAACTGTTTTTT. Translation gives CASWRDRSEKLFF.

The chain carries TRBV6-5 and TRBJ2-7; D possibly corresponds to TRBD2 (5 bases). This CDR3 contains 15 residues. The V gene's germline CDR1 is MNHEY and CDR2 SVGAGI. V lost 0 bases, J lost 1 base, and 10 bases lay in between. CDR3 coding DNA: TGTGCCAGCAGTTACTCGGTCGGAGGATCCTACGAGCAGTACTTC. This gives the protein CASSYSVGGSYEQYF.

This chain connects TRBV5-1 to TRBJ1-6; TRBD1 agrees at 7 bases. This CDR3 contains 14 residues. Germline V gene sequence: CDR1 SGHRS, CDR2 YFSETQ. Trimming removed 8 bases from V and 3 bases from J; junction bases left unmatched: 5. The CDR3 DNA sequence: TGCGCCAGAAACCGGGACAGCTATAATTCACCCCTCCACTTT. Translating gives CARNRDSYNSPLHF. Together with reference TRBV5-1 and TRBJ1-6, the CDR3 gives the full variable domain: KAGVTQTPRYLIKTRGQQVTLSCSPISGHRSVSWYQQTPGQGLQFLFEYFSETQRNKGNFPGRFSGRQFSNSRSEMNVSTLELGDSALYLCARNRDSYNSPLHFGNGTRLTVT.

The chain uses TRBV9 and TRBJ2-2; D remains ambiguous. The CDR3 runs 16 residues. The germline CDR1 and CDR2 sequences are SGDLS and YYNGEE. Between the trimmed V and J ends, which lost 0 bases and 0 bases, there was a span of 9 bases. CDR3 protein: CASSVELFSNTGELFF. The CDR3 coding sequence is TGTGCCAGCAGCGTAGAACTGTTTTCGAACACCGGGGAGCTGTTTTTT.